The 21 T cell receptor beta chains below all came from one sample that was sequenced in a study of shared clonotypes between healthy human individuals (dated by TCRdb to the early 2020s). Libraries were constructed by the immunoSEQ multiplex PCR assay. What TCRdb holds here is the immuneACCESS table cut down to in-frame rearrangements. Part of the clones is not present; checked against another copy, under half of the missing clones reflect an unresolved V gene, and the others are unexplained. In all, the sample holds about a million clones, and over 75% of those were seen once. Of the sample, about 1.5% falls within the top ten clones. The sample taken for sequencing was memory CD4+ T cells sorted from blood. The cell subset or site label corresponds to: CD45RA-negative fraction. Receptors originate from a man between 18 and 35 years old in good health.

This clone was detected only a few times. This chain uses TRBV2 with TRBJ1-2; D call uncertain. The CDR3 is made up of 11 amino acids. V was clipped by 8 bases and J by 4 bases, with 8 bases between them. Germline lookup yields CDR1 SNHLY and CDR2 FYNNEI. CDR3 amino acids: CASGRVYGYTF. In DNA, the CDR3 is TGTGCCAGCGGGCGGGTCTATGGCTACACCTTC.

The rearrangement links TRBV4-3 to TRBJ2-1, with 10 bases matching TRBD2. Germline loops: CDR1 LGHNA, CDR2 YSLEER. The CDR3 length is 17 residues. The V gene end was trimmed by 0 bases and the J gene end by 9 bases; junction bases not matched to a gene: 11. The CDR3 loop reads CASSQEGRAGGPGEQFF. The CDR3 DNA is TGCGCCAGCAGCCAAGAAGGTAGAGCGGGAGGGCCAGGTGAGCAGTTCTTC.

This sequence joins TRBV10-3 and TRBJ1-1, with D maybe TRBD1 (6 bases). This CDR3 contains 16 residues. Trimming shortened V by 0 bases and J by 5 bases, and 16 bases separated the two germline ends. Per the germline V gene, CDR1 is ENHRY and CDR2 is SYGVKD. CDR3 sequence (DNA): TGTGCCATCAGTGAGTCGATGGCAGGGGAGTCGACTGAAGCTTTCTTT. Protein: CAISESMAGESTEAFF.

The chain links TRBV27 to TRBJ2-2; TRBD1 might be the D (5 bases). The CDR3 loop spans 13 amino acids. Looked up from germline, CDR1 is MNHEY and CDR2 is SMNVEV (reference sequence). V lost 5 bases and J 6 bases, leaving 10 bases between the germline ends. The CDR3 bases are TGTGCCAGCAGTCCTAACAGGCCCGGGGAGCTGTTTTTT. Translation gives CASSPNRPGELFF.

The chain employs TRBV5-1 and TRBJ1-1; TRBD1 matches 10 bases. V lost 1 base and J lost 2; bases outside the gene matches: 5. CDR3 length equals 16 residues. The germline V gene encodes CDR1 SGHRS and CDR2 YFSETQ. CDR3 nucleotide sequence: TGCGCCAGCAGCTTGAGACAGGGGGCCTTAAACACTGAAGCTTTCTTT. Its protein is CASSLRQGALNTEAFF.

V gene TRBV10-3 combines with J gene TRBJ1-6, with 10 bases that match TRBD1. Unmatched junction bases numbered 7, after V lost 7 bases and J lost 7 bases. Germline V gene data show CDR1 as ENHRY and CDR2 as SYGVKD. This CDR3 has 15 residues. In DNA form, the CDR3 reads TGTGCCATCACCACCGGGACAGGGGACAATTCACCCCTCCACTTT. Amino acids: CAITTGTGDNSPLHF.

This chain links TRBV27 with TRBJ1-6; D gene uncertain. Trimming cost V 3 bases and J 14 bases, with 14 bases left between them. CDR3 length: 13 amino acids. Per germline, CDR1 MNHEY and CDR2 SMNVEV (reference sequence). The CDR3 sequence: CASSFDQVGALHF. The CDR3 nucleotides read TGTGCCAGCAGTTTTGATCAGGTTGGGGCCCTCCACTTT.

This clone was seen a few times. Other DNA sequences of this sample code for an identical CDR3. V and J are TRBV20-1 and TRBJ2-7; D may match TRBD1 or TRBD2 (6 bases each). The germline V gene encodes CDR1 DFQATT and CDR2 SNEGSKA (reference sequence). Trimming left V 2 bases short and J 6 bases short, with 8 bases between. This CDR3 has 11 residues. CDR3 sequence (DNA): TGCAGTGCTAGAACGGGGGCCGAGCAGTACTTC. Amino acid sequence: CSARTGAEQYF.

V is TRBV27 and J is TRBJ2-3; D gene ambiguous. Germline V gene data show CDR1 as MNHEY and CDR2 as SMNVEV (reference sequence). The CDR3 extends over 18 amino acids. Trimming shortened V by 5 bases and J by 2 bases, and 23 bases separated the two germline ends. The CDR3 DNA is TGTGCCAGCAGTCCAAGTTCTCTTAGGCAGCCAATCACAGATACGCAGTATTTT. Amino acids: CASSPSSLRQPITDTQYF.

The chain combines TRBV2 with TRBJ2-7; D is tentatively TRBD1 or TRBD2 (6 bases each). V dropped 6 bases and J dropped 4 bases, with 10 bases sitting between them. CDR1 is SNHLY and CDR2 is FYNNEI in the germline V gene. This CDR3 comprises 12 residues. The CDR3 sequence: CASRRGVYEQYF. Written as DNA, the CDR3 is TGTGCCAGCAGAAGGGGGGTTTACGAGCAGTACTTC. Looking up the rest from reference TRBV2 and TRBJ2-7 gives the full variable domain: EPEVTQTPSHQVTQMGQEVILRCVPISNHLYFYWYRQILGQKVEFLVSFYNNEISEKSEIFDDQFSVERPDGSNFTLKIRSTKLEDSAMYFCASRRGVYEQYFGPGTRLTVT.

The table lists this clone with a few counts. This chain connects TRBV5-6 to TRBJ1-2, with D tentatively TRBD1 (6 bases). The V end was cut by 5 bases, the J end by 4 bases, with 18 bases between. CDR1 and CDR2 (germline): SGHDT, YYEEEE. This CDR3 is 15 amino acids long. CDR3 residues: CASRRVQGQSYGYTF. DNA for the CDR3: TGTGCCAGCAGGCGGGTGCAGGGGCAGTCCTATGGCTACACCTTC. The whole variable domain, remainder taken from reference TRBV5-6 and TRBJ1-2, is DAGVTQSPTHLIKTRGQQVTLRCSPKSGHDTVSWYQQALGQGPQFIFQYYEEEERQRGNFPDRFSGHQFPNYSSELNVNALLLGDSALYLCASRRVQGQSYGYTFGSGTRLTVV.

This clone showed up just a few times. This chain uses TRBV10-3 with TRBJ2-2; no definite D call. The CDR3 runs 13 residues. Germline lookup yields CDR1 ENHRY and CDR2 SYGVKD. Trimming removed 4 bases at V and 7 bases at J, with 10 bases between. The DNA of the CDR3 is TGTGCCATCAGTGCCCCGGCGAGCGGGGAGCTGTTTTTT. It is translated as CAISAPASGELFF.

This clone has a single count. CDR3 sequence (DNA): TGTGCCAGCAGTTTATTTGAAGGGGGCTATGGCTACACCTTC. This codes for CASSLFEGGYGYTF. The V gene is TRBV28, the J gene TRBJ1-2, with D possibly TRBD1 on 6 matching bases. CDR1 and CDR2 (germline): MDHEN, SYDVKM. V lost 1 base to trimming and J lost 4 bases, with 10 bases between them. CDR3 length equals 14 residues.

CDR3 loop: CASSSLGQSLRNTIYF. CDR3 coding DNA: TGTGCCAGCAGCTCCCTCGGACAGAGCCTAAGAAACACCATATATTTT. The rearrangement uses TRBV7-2 and TRBJ1-3, with a weak D call TRBD1 (6 bases). CDR3 size: 16 residues. CDR1 is SGHTA, CDR2 FQGNSA, per germline. The V end lost 4 bases, the J end lost 5 bases, and 18 bases lay between the germline ends.

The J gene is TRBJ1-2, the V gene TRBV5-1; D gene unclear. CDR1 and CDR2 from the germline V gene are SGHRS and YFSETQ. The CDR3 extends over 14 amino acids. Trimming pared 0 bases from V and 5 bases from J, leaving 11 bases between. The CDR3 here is CASSLVSSAYGYTF. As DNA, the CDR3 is TGCGCCAGCAGCTTGGTTAGCAGCGCGTATGGCTACACCTTC.

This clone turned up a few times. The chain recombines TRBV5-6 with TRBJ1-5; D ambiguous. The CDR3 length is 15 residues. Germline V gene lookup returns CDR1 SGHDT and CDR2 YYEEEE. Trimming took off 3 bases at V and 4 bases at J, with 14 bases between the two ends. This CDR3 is CASSSIQFGNQPQHF. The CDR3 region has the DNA TGTGCCAGCAGCTCGATACAGTTCGGGAATCAGCCCCAGCATTTT.

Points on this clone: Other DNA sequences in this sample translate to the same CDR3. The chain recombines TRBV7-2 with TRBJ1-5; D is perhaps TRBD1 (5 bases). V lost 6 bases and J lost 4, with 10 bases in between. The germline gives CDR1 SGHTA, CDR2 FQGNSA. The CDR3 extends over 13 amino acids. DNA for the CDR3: TGTGCCAGCAGTATTAGGGGAAATCAGCCCCAGCATTTT. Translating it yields CASSIRGNQPQHF.

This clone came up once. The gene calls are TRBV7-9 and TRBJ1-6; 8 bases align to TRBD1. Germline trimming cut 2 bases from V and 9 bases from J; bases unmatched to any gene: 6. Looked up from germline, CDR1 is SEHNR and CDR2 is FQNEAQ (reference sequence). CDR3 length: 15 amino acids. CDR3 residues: CASSLMDREGSPLHF. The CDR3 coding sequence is TGTGCCAGCAGCTTAATGGACAGGGAGGGTTCACCCCTCCACTTT.

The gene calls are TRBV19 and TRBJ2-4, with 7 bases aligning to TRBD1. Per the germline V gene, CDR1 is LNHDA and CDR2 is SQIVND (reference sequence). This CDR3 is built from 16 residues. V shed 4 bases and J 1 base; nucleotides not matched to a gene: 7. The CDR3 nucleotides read TGTGCCAGTAGTAATGGACAGGTGGCTGCCAAAAACATTCAGTACTTC. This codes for CASSNGQVAAKNIQYF.

The CDR3: CASCSGSGDTQYF. CDR3 coding DNA: TGCGCCAGCTGTAGCGGGAGTGGAGATACGCAGTATTTT. The J gene is TRBJ2-3, the V gene TRBV5-1, with 9 nucleotides matching TRBD2. The ends lost 7 bases at V and 5 bases at J; junction bases unmatched: 5. The CDR3 totals 13 residues. Germline lookup yields CDR1 SGHRS and CDR2 YFSETQ. Combining the CDR3 with reference TRBV5-1 and TRBJ2-3 gives the whole variable domain KAGVTQTPRYLIKTRGQQVTLSCSPISGHRSVSWYQQTPGQGLQFLFEYFSETQRNKGNFPGRFSGRQFSNSRSEMNVSTLELGDSALYLCASCSGSGDTQYFGPGTRLTVL.

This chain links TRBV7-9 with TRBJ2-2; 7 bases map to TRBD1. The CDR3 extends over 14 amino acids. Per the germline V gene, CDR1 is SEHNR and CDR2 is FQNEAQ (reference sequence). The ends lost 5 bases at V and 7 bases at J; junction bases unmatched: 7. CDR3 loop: CASSPRQGYGELFF. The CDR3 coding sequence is TGTGCCAGCAGCCCTCGACAGGGCTACGGGGAGCTGTTTTTT.